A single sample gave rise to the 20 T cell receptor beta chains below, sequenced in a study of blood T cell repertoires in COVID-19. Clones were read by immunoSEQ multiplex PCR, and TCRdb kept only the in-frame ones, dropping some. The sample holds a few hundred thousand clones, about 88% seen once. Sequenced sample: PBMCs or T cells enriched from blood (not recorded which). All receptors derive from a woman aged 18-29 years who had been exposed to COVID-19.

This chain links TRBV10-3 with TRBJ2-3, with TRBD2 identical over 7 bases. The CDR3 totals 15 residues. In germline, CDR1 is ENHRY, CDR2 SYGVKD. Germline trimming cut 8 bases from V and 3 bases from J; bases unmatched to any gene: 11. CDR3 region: CAISSGTIGTDTQYF. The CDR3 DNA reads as TGTGCCATCTCATCCGGGACTATCGGGACAGATACGCAGTATTTT.

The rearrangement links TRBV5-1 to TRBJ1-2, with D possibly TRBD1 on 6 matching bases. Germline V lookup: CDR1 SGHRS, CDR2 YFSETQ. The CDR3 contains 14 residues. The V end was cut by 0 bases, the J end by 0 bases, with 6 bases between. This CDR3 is CASSLGQANYGYTF. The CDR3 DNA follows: TGCGCCAGCAGCTTGGGACAGGCTAACTATGGCTACACCTTC.

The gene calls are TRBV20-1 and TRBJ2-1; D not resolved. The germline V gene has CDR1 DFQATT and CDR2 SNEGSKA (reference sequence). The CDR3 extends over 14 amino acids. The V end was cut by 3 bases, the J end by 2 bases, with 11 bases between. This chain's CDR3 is CSASLSETYNEQFF. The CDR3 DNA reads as TGCAGTGCTAGTTTGAGCGAGACCTACAATGAGCAGTTCTTC.

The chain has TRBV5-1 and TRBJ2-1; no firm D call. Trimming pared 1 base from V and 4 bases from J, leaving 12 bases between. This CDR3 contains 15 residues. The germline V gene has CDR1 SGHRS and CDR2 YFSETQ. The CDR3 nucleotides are TGCGCCAGCAGCTTGCCCCGTACAGAATACAATGAGCAGTTCTTC. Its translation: CASSLPRTEYNEQFF. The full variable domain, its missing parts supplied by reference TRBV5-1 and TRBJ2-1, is KAGVTQTPRYLIKTRGQQVTLSCSPISGHRSVSWYQQTPGQGLQFLFEYFSETQRNKGNFPGRFSGRQFSNSRSEMNVSTLELGDSALYLCASSLPRTEYNEQFFGPGTRLTVL.

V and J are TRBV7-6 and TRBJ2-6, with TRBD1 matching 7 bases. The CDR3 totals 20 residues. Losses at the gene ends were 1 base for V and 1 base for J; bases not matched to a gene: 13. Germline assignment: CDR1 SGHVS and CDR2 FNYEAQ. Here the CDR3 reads CASSLGKQGPIGSGANVLTF. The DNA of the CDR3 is TGTGCCAGCAGCTTAGGAAAACAGGGGCCTATCGGTTCTGGGGCCAACGTCCTGACTTTC.

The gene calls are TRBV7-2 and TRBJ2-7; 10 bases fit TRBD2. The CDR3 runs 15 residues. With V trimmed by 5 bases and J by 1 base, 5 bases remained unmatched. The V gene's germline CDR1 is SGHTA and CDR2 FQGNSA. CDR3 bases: TGTGCCAGCAGCCTCCCACTAGCGGGGTCCTACGAGCAGTACTTC. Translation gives CASSLPLAGSYEQYF.

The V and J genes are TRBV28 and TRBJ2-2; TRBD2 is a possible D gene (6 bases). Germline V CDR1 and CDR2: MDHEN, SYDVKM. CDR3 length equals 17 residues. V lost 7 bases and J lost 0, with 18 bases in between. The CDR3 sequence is CASKYKGGGANTGELFF. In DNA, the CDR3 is TGTGCCAGCAAGTATAAGGGAGGAGGCGCGAACACCGGGGAGCTGTTTTTT.

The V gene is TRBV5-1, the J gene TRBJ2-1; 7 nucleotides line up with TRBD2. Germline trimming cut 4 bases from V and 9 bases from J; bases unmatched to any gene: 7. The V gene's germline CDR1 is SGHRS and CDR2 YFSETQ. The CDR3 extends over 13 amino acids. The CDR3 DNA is TGCGCCAGCAGCAATCGGGAGGAGAGTGAGCAGTTCTTC. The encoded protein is CASSNREESEQFF.

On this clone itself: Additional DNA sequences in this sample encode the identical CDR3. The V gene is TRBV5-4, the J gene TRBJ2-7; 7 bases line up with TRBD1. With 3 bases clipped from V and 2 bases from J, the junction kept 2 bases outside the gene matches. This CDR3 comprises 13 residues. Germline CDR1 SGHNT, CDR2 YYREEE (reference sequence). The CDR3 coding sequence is TGTGCCAGCAGCTCGGGACAGACCTACGAGCAGTACTTC. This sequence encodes CASSSGQTYEQYF.

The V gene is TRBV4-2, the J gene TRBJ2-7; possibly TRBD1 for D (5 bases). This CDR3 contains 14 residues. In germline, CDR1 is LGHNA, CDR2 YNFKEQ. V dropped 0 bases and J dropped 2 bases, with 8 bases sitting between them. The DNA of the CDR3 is TGTGCCAGCAGCCAAGAAGTGACAGCCTACGAGCAGTACTTC. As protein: CASSQEVTAYEQYF.

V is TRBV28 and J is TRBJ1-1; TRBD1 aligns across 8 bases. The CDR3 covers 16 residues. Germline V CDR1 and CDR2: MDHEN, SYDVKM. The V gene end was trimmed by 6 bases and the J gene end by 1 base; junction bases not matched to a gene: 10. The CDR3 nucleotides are TGTGCCAGCAGCCGATACCGGACAGGGACGAACACTGAAGCTTTCTTT. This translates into CASSRYRTGTNTEAFF.

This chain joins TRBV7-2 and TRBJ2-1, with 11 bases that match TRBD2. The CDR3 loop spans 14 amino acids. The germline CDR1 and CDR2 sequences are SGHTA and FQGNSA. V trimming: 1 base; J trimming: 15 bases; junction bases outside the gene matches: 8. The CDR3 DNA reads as TGTGCCAGCAGCTTAGAGCCTAGCGGGGGGAATCGGTTCTTC. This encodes CASSLEPSGGNRFF.

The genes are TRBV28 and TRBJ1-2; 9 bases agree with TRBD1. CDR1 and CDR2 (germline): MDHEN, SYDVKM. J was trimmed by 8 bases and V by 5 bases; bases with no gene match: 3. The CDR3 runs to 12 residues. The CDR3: CASSRTGEGYTF. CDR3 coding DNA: TGTGCCAGCAGTCGGACAGGGGAAGGCTACACCTTC.

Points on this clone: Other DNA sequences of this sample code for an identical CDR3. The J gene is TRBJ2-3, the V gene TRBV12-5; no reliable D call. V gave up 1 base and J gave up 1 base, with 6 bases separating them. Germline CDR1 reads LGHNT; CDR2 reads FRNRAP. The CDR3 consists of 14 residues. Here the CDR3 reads CASGLGQRTDTQYF. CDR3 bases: TGTGCTAGTGGTTTGGGACAACGCACAGATACGCAGTATTTT.

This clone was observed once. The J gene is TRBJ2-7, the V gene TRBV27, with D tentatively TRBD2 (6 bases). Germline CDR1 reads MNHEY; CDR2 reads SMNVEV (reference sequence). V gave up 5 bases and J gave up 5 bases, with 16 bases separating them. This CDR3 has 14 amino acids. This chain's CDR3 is CASSTIWGGDEQYF. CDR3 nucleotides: TGTGCCAGCAGTACGATTTGGGGCGGGGACGAGCAGTACTTC.

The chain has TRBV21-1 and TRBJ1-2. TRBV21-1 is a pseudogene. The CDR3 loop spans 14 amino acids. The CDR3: CASRPYSGYYGYTF. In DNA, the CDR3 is TGTGCCAGCAGGCCATATTCGGGATACTATGGCTACACCTTC.

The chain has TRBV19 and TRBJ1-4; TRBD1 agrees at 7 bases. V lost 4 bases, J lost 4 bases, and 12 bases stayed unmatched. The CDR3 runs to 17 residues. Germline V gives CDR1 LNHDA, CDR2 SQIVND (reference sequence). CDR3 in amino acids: CASSTKGGTGFNEKLFF. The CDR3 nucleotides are TGTGCCAGTAGTACTAAAGGGGGCACAGGTTTTAATGAAAAACTGTTTTTT.

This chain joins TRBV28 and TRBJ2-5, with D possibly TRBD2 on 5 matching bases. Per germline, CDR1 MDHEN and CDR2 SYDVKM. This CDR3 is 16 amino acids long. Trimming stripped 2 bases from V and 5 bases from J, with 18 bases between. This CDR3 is CASSLSRRVRSETQYF. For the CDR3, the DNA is TGTGCCAGCAGTTTAAGTAGGCGGGTACGATCGGAGACCCAGTACTTC. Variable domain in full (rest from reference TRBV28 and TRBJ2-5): DVKVTQSSRYLVKRTGEKVFLECVQDMDHENMFWYRQDPGLGLRLIYFSYDVKMKEKGDIPEGYSVSREKKERFSLILESASTNQTSMYLCASSLSRRVRSETQYFGPGTRLLVL.

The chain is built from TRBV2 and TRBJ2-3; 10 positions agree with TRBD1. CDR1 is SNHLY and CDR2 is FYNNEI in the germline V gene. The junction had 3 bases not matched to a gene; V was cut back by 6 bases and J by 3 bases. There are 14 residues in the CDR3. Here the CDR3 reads CASRWTGGTDTQYF. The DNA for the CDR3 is TGTGCCAGCAGGTGGACAGGGGGGACAGATACGCAGTATTTT. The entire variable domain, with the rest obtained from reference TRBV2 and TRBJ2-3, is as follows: EPEVTQTPSHQVTQMGQEVILRCVPISNHLYFYWYRQILGQKVEFLVSFYNNEISEKSEIFDDQFSVERPDGSNFTLKIRSTKLEDSAMYFCASRWTGGTDTQYFGPGTRLTVL.

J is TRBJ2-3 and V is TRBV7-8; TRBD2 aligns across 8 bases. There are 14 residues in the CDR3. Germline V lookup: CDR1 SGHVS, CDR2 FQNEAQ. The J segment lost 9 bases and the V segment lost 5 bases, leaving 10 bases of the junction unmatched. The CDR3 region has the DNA TGTGCCAGCAGCCCTATAGCGGGAATCGGCACGCAGTATTTT. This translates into CASSPIAGIGTQYF. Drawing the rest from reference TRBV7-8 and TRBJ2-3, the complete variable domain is GAGVSQSPRYKVAKRGQDVALRCDPISGHVSLFWYQQALGQGPEFLTYFQNEAQLDKSGLPSDRFFAERPEGSVSTLKIQRTQQEDSAVYLCASSPIAGIGTQYFGPGTRLTVL.